These 30 T cell receptor beta chains came from one sample sequenced in a study of T cells in Graves' hyperthyroidism and ophthalmopathy. Using RNA transcripts as the source, TCR beta CDR3 regions were amplified. The HTBI primer set served for first-round RT-PCR of the TCR CDR3. TCRdb redid the calling of the multiplex PCR reads with MiXCR, one entry per CDR3 protein. The sample holds 650,000 to 850,000 distinct CDR3 sequences, approximately 18% seen once. The sample consisted of blood. These receptors all stem from a woman aged 45 to 65 with Graves' hyperthyroidism that later progressed to Graves' ophthalmopathy.

This clonotype was seen repeatedly, ten times or more. CDR3 in DNA: TGTGCCAGCAGCTCGGCGACAGGGGGCATGAACACTGAAGCTTTCTTT. The encoded protein is CASSSATGGMNTEAFF. The rearrangement joins TRBV7-9 to TRBJ1-1; 10 nucleotides align to TRBD1. CDR3 length: 16 residues. The germline CDR1 and CDR2 sequences are SEHNR and FQNEAQ (reference sequence). After removal of 4 bases from V and 0 bases from J, the junction contained 5 bases not matched to a gene.

This clonotype was seen a handful of times. The rearrangement uses TRBV20-1 and TRBJ2-1; 12 bases map to TRBD1. The CDR3 is 17 residues long. V lost 7 bases and J lost 0; bases outside the gene matches: 10. CDR1 is DFQATT and CDR2 is SNEGSKA in the germline V gene (reference sequence). The CDR3 here is CSVGQGAFSSSYNEQFF. Written as DNA, the CDR3 is TGCAGTGTGGGACAGGGGGCATTCTCTAGCTCCTACAATGAGCAGTTCTTC.

This clonotype came up a few times. CDR3: CASSPPETTPRRGETQYF. CDR3 sequence (DNA): TGTGCCAGCTCACCACCGGAGACAACCCCTAGGAGGGGGGAGACCCAGTACTTC. The chain combines TRBV18 with TRBJ2-5; D might be TRBD1 or TRBD2, each matching 6 bases. Trimming took off 0 bases at V and 5 bases at J, with 22 bases between the two ends. This CDR3 is 18 amino acids long. The V gene's germline CDR1 is KGHSH and CDR2 LQKENI.

The chain has TRBV12-3 or TRBV12-4 and TRBJ2-1; either TRBD1 or TRBD2 may supply D (6 bases each). CDR3 length: 16 residues. The V end was cut by 2 bases, the J end by 1 base, with 12 bases between. Here the CDR3 DNA reads TGTGCCAGCAGTTTAAGGGGGGCGGCATCCTACAATGAGCAGTTCTTC. This translates into CASSLRGAASYNEQFF.

This clonotype was recorded many times. The V gene is TRBV27, the J gene TRBJ2-3; 11 bases line up with TRBD2. The V and J ends lost 6 bases and 4 bases, in that order; junction bases with no gene match: 9. Germline CDR1 and CDR2: MNHEY and SMNVEV (reference sequence). The CDR3 is made up of 16 amino acids. CDR3 sequence (DNA): TGTGCCAGCAGCCTACCGACTAGCGGGGCCCCAGATACGCAGTATTTT. Protein sequence: CASSLPTSGAPDTQYF.

This clonotype was recorded many times. The J gene is TRBJ2-7, the V gene TRBV6-6; 10 bases map to TRBD1. Germline assignment: CDR1 MNHNY and CDR2 SVGAGI (reference sequence). Germline trimming cut 0 bases from V and 6 bases from J; bases unmatched to any gene: 2. This CDR3 spans 14 amino acids. CDR3 bases: TGTGCCAGCAGTTACTCCGGGACAGGGGTCGAGCAGTACTTC. Its translation is CASSYSGTGVEQYF.

The chain links TRBV7-9 to TRBJ2-3; no clear D gene. In germline, CDR1 is SEHNR, CDR2 FQNEAQ (reference sequence). There are 14 residues in the CDR3. Trimming removed 10 bases at V and 0 bases at J, with 14 bases between. The CDR3 DNA sequence: TGTGCCAACCCTCCCCTGGATAGCACAGATACGCAGTATTTT. Amino acids: CANPPLDSTDTQYF.

V gene TRBV5-1 combines with J gene TRBJ2-5; D is unresolved. The V gene lost 2 bases and the J gene lost 1 base, with 9 bases spanning the gap. This CDR3 comprises 14 residues. In germline, CDR1 is SGHRS, CDR2 YFSETQ. The CDR3 DNA reads as TGCGCCAGCAGCTTCCAGGATTTCCAAGAGACCCAGTACTTC. Protein sequence: CASSFQDFQETQYF.

Concerning this clonotype itself: The germline gene is not matched at one end of the junction; a read error may be the cause. The chain uses TRBV7-2 and TRBJ1-5; D may be TRBD1 (5 bases). Per the germline V gene, CDR1 is SGHTA and CDR2 is FQGNSA. The CDR3 is 15 amino acids. CDR3: CASSLAGESNRPQHF. DNA for the CDR3: TGTGCCAGCAGCTTAGCAGGGGAGAGCAATCGGCCCCAGCATTTT.

This clonotype was counted only a few times. V is TRBV6-1 and J is TRBJ1-3; weak D call: TRBD1 (5 bases). V gave up 4 bases and J gave up 3 bases, with 10 bases separating them. Germline CDR1 is MNHNS and CDR2 is SASEGT. The CDR3 has 14 amino acids. The CDR3 DNA reads TGTGCCAGCAGTGTGGGGGAAATTGGAAACACCATATATTTT. Translating it yields CASSVGEIGNTIYF.

The rearrangement joins TRBV7-9 to TRBJ1-2, with D unclear. This CDR3 is 12 amino acids long. CDR1 is SEHNR and CDR2 is FQNEAQ in the germline V gene (reference sequence). V was cut by 3 bases and J by 3 bases, with 5 bases left in between. The CDR3 reads CASSFLDYGYTF. CDR3 in DNA: TGTGCCAGCAGCTTTCTAGACTATGGCTACACCTTC.

This clonotype was observed once. At one of its ends the junction is not consistent with the germline gene, which may arise from a read error. The rearrangement joins TRBV12-3 or TRBV12-4 to TRBJ1-4; TRBD1 is a possible D gene (5 bases). This CDR3 has 15 residues. CDR3: CTSSFLGEGGEKLFF. The CDR3, as DNA: TGTACCAGCAGTTTTTTAGGGGAAGGAGGTGAAAAACTGTTTTTT.

CDR3 bases: TGCAGTGCTAGACCCGCTCCTGGGGTTCAAGAGACCCAGTACTTC. Its translation is CSARPAPGVQETQYF. J is TRBJ2-5 and V is TRBV20-1; D is unresolved. The CDR3 runs 15 residues. V lost 2 bases and J 2 bases, leaving 15 bases between the germline ends. Germline V CDR1 and CDR2: DFQATT, SNEGSKA (reference sequence).

This clonotype was found many times. This sequence joins TRBV30 and TRBJ2-1; D is unresolved. Trimming left V 5 bases short and J 1 base short, with 18 bases between. The CDR3 is made up of 16 amino acids. Germline assignment: CDR1 GTSNPN and CDR2 SVGIG (reference sequence). CDR3 sequence: CAWVTGPLISYNEQFF. The CDR3 DNA follows: TGTGCCTGGGTTACGGGTCCCTTAATTTCCTACAATGAGCAGTTCTTC.

This clonotype was seen only a few times. The V and J genes are TRBV12-3 or TRBV12-4 and TRBJ1-4; 7 bases agree with TRBD1. The CDR3 contains 13 residues. Losses at the gene ends were 8 bases for V and 8 bases for J; bases not matched to a gene: 8. CDR3 residues: CASGQGGSEKLFF. DNA of the CDR3: TGTGCCAGCGGCCAGGGGGGGAGCGAAAAACTGTTTTTT.

This sequence joins TRBV24-1 and TRBJ2-7, with 9 bases that match TRBD1. The CDR3 is 12 residues long. The V segment lost 10 bases and the J segment 9 bases; nucleotides outside the gene matches: 9. Germline V CDR1 and CDR2: KGHDR, SFDVKD. Written as DNA, the CDR3 is TGTGCCACTCGGGACAGGGCGAACCGGCAGTACTTC. Amino acids: CATRDRANRQYF.

V usage is TRBV4-1 and J usage is TRBJ2-5; D tentatively fits TRBD1 or TRBD2 (5 bases each). The V end lost 0 bases, the J end lost 2 bases, and 10 bases lay between the germline ends. Germline loops: CDR1 MGHRA, CDR2 YSYEKL. The CDR3 consists of 15 residues. Here the CDR3 reads CASSQEGREQETQYF. CDR3 DNA sequence: TGCGCCAGCAGCCAAGAGGGCAGGGAGCAAGAGACCCAGTACTTC.

This chain joins TRBV12-3 or TRBV12-4 and TRBJ1-3, with D possibly being TRBD1 (5 bases). The CDR3 sequence is 15 residues long. The germline V and J ends were trimmed by 2 bases and 7 bases, with 15 bases remaining between them. CDR3 residues: CASSLLGAIGNTIYF. CDR3 nucleotides: TGTGCCAGCAGTTTATTAGGGGCTATAGGGAACACCATATATTTT.

Details on this clonotype: At one end the junction does not follow the germline gene, possibly because of a read error. This sequence joins TRBV5-6 and TRBJ2-5; 7 bases are a match to TRBD2. The CDR3 extends over 16 amino acids. CDR1 is SGHDT and CDR2 is YYEEEE in the germline V gene. CDR3 protein: CAGSLALGGRGETQYF. The DNA of the CDR3 is TGTGCCGGCAGCTTGGCCCTGGGAGGGCGCGGAGAGACCCAGTACTTC.

This chain uses TRBV11-2 with TRBJ2-3; 14 bases fit TRBD2. The V gene end was trimmed by 3 bases and the J gene end by 7 bases; junction bases not matched to a gene: 18. The germline gives CDR1 SGHAT, CDR2 FQNNGV. The CDR3 has 20 residues. Written as DNA, the CDR3 is TGTGCCAGCAGCTTCGGTGGGACTAGCGGGGGTACAACCCATCCCTATACGCAGTATTTT. This sequence encodes CASSFGGTSGGTTHPYTQYF.

This clonotype was seen repeatedly, ten times or more. J is TRBJ1-2 and V is TRBV28; D is undetermined. V was pared by 6 bases and J by 4 bases, with 18 bases between. This CDR3 has 15 amino acids. CDR1 and CDR2 (germline): MDHEN, SYDVKM. The CDR3: CASSTRLPRGYGYTF. For the CDR3, the DNA is TGTGCCAGCAGCACAAGACTGCCTCGGGGCTATGGCTACACCTTC.

This clonotype was counted at least ten times. The chain couples TRBV7-9 to TRBJ1-5; D is ambiguous. V lost 5 bases to trimming and J lost 10 bases, with 12 bases between them. Germline values: CDR1 SEHNR, CDR2 FQNEAQ (reference sequence). The CDR3 contains 12 residues. The CDR3 here is CASSLGLSPQHF. The CDR3 coding sequence is TGTGCCAGCAGCCTGGGGTTGTCACCCCAGCATTTT.

This clonotype was found a few times. The genes are TRBV12-3 or TRBV12-4 and TRBJ1-2; no definite D call. V was clipped by 3 bases and J by 8 bases, with 13 bases between them. This CDR3 has 13 amino acids. The CDR3 DNA reads TGTGCCAGCAGTTTTCAGACCTTTCACGGCTACACCTTC. Translating it yields CASSFQTFHGYTF.

The rearrangement links TRBV7-6 to TRBJ2-3; D could derive from TRBD1 or TRBD2 (5 bases each). Germline CDR1 reads SGHVS; CDR2 reads FNYEAQ. The V gene lost 1 base and the J gene lost 4 bases, with 12 bases spanning the gap. This CDR3 spans 15 amino acids. The CDR3 DNA sequence: TGTGCCAGCAGCTTAGTTGAAGGGGACCCAGATACGCAGTATTTT. It is translated as CASSLVEGDPDTQYF.

The chain uses TRBV20-1 and TRBJ1-6, with a weak D call TRBD1 (5 bases). CDR1 is DFQATT and CDR2 is SNEGSKA in the germline V gene (reference sequence). Trimming left V 0 bases short and J 5 bases short, with 11 bases between. CDR3 length equals 15 residues. The CDR3 region is CSARDLAGNNSPLHF. The CDR3 DNA follows: TGCAGTGCTAGAGACCTGGCAGGGAATAATTCACCCCTCCACTTT.

This clonotype appeared a few times. One end of the junction is discordant with germline, which a read error may explain. V is TRBV24-1 and J is TRBJ1-5, with a possible D match to TRBD1 (6 bases). Germline V gene data show CDR1 as KGHDR and CDR2 as SFDVKD. The CDR3 is 14 amino acids. The CDR3 coding sequence is TGTGCCGCCAGACAGGTTCTAGGCAATCAGCCCCAGCATTTT. Amino acid sequence: CAARQVLGNQPQHF.

In regard to this clonotype: The junction departs from the called germline gene at one end, perhaps through a read error. The CDR3 DNA reads as TGTGCCGGCAGCCAATTATGGACAGGAGGGGGTAAAGAGACCCAGTACTTC. As protein: CAGSQLWTGGGKETQYF. The chain carries TRBV3-1 and TRBJ2-5, with D possibly matching TRBD1 (7 bases). Per germline, CDR1 LGHDT and CDR2 YNNKEL (reference sequence). The CDR3 is 17 amino acids.

The chain uses TRBV10-3 and TRBJ2-3; possibly TRBD2 for D (7 bases). The CDR3 loop spans 15 amino acids. Germline CDR1 is ENHRY and CDR2 is SYGVKD. V was cut by 7 bases and J by 5 bases, with 19 bases left in between. The CDR3 region is CAINPEGGPIDTQYF. The DNA of the CDR3 is TGTGCCATCAACCCGGAGGGGGGGCCCATAGATACGCAGTATTTT.

Ten or more counts support this clonotype. The chain recombines TRBV2 with TRBJ1-6; TRBD1 matches at 7 bases. Germline V gene sequence: CDR1 SNHLY, CDR2 FYNNEI. CDR3 length: 14 residues. V gave up 5 bases and J gave up 8 bases; unmatched junction bases: 6. The CDR3 reads CASSNRDSYSPLHF. DNA for the CDR3: TGTGCCAGCAGTAACCGGGACAGCTATTCACCCCTCCACTTT. Full variable domain (outside the CDR3, taken from reference TRBV2 and TRBJ1-6): EPEVTQTPSHQVTQMGQEVILRCVPISNHLYFYWYRQILGQKVEFLVSFYNNEISEKSEIFDDQFSVERPDGSNFTLKIRSTKLEDSAMYFCASSNRDSYSPLHFGNGTRLTVT.

This clonotype turned up a few times. The chain joins TRBV20-1 to TRBJ1-4; 8 nucleotides line up with TRBD1. This CDR3 has 14 amino acids. The germline V gene encodes CDR1 DFQATT and CDR2 SNEGSKA (reference sequence). The J segment lost 8 bases and the V segment lost 5 bases, leaving 10 bases of the junction unmatched. The CDR3 here is CSARSGGSREKLFF. The CDR3 DNA follows: TGCAGTGCTCGATCAGGGGGCTCCCGAGAAAAACTGTTTTTT.